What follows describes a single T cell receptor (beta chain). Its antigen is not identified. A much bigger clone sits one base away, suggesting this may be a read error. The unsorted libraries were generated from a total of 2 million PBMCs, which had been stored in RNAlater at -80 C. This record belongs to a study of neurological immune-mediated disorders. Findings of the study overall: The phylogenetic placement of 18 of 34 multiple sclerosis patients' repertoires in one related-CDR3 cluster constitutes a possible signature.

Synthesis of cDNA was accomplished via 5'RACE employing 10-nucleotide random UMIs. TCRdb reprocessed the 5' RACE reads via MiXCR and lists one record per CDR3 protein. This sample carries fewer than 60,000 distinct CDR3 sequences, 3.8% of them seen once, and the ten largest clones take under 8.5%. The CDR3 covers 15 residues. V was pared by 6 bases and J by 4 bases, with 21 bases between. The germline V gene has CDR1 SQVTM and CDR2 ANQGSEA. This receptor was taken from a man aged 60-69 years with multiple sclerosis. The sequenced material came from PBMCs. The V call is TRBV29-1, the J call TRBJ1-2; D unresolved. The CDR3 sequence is CSVRKGIAAGYGYTF. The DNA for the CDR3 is TGCAGCGTGAGGAAAGGGATCGCGGCGGGCTATGGCTACACCTTC.